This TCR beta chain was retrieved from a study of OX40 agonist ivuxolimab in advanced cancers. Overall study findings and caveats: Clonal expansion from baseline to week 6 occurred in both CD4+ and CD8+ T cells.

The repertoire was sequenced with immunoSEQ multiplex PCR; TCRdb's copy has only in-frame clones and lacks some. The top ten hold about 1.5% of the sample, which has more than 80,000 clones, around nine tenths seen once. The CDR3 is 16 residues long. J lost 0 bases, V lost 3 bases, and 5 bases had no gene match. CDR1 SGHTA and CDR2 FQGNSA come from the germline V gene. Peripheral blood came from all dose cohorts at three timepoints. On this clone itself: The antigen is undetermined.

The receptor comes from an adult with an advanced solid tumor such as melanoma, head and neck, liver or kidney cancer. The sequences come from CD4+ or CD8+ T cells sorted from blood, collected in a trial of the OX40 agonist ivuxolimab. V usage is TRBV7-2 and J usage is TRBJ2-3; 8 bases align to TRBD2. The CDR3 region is CASSFRLATSTDTQYF. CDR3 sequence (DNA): TGTGCCAGCAGCTTCCGACTAGCGACCAGCACAGATACGCAGTATTTT.